This is a list of T cell receptor beta chains from one sample in a study of cytomegalovirus exposure and HLA in healthy donors. Some clones are missing from TCRdb's copy, which holds only in-frame ones; the method was immunoSEQ multiplex PCR. The sample lists fewer than 200,000 clones, 80% to 85% seen once, with 1.5% to 2% in the top ten. Sequencing was done on a sample of PBMCs. Receptor source: a woman aged 18-29 years in good health and CMV-seronegative. CDR3s include the opening cysteine and the closing phenylalanine or tryptophan. The order of the fields is D gene, J gene, V gene, clone size, CDR3 DNA, CDR3 protein. D genes are given only for firm matches. Clone size, where shown, is once, few, many, or a class for clones that have expanded.

d_call: -
j_call: TRBJ2-7
v_call: TRBV5-4
clone_size: few
cdr3_nt: TGTGCCAGCAGCTTGGCCCGAAGTGCAGGGGTCGAGCAGTACTTC
cdr3_aa: CASSLARSAGVEQYF

d_call: -
j_call: TRBJ2-2
v_call: TRBV11-3
clone_size: -
cdr3_nt: TGTGCCAGCAGCCCAGGGGTGTCCGGGGAGCTGTTTTTT
cdr3_aa: CASSPGVSGELFF

d_call: -
j_call: TRBJ2-5
v_call: TRBV6-5
clone_size: -
cdr3_nt: TGTGCCAGCAGTTACTCCGGCAGGGGTTTCCAAGAGACCCAGTACTTC
cdr3_aa: CASSYSGRGFQETQYF

d_call: -
j_call: TRBJ1-1
v_call: TRBV5-1
clone_size: once
cdr3_nt: TGCGCCAGCAGCTTGGAGGGGGGAGGGAACGCTGAAGCTTTCTTT
cdr3_aa: CASSLEGGGNAEAFF

d_call: -
j_call: TRBJ2-7
v_call: TRBV7-9
clone_size: -
cdr3_nt: TGTGCCAGCAGCGGTACGGGCTACGAGCAGTACTTC
cdr3_aa: CASSGTGYEQYF

d_call: -
j_call: TRBJ2-1
v_call: TRBV29-1
clone_size: -
cdr3_nt: TGCAGCGCGGACTTCTCCCACAATGAGCAGTTCTTC
cdr3_aa: CSADFSHNEQFF

d_call: -
j_call: TRBJ1-1
v_call: TRBV15
clone_size: -
cdr3_nt: TGTGCCACCAGCAATCGGGTGAACACTGAAGCTTTCTTT
cdr3_aa: CATSNRVNTEAFF

d_call: TRBD2
j_call: TRBJ2-7
v_call: TRBV4-2
clone_size: -
cdr3_nt: TGTGCCAGCAGCCAACTGGCTAGCGGGAGATACGAGCAGTACTTC
cdr3_aa: CASSQLASGRYEQYF

d_call: TRBD2
j_call: TRBJ2-5
v_call: TRBV2
clone_size: -
cdr3_nt: TGTGCCAGCAGCGACGATATCGGACTAGCGGGAGCCCCGGAGACCCAGTACTTC
cdr3_aa: CASSDDIGLAGAPETQYF

d_call: TRBD2
j_call: TRBJ2-4
v_call: TRBV4-2
clone_size: -
cdr3_nt: TGTGCCAGCAGCCACCTCGGACTAGCGGGAGACAAAAACATTCAGTACTTC
cdr3_aa: CASSHLGLAGDKNIQYF

d_call: -
j_call: TRBJ1-4
v_call: TRBV5-1
clone_size: -
cdr3_nt: TGCGCCAGCGCTCCGTCCGGGGGGAGGGGAATAGAAAAACTGTTTTTT
cdr3_aa: CASAPSGGRGIEKLFF

d_call: -
j_call: TRBJ2-1
v_call: TRBV10-3
clone_size: once
cdr3_nt: TGTGCCATCAGGGAAGACAGGAGCTCCTACAATGAGCAGTTCTTC
cdr3_aa: CAIREDRSSYNEQFF

d_call: -
j_call: TRBJ2-7
v_call: TRBV6-5
clone_size: -
cdr3_nt: TGTGCCAGCAGTTCCCTAGCGCCGATGTCCTACGAGCAGTACTTC
cdr3_aa: CASSSLAPMSYEQYF

d_call: -
j_call: TRBJ1-2
v_call: TRBV6-5
clone_size: -
cdr3_nt: TGTGCCAGCAGTTACTCGAGTAGCTATGGCTACACCTTC
cdr3_aa: CASSYSSSYGYTF

d_call: TRBD2
j_call: TRBJ2-5
v_call: TRBV7-7
clone_size: -
cdr3_nt: TGTGCTAGCAGCCACTCCGGGACTAGCGGGAGGGAGACCCAGTACTTC
cdr3_aa: CASSHSGTSGRETQYF

d_call: TRBD2
j_call: TRBJ2-5
v_call: TRBV28
clone_size: few
cdr3_nt: TGTGCCAGCAGTTCCCTCCTCCAGCCTAGCGGGAGGACCCAGTACTTC
cdr3_aa: CASSSLLQPSGRTQYF

d_call: TRBD1
j_call: TRBJ2-2
v_call: TRBV4-3
clone_size: -
cdr3_nt: TGCGCCAGCAGCCAAGATACAGGGGCTGTATCTGCCGGGGAGCTGTTTTTT
cdr3_aa: CASSQDTGAVSAGELFF

d_call: TRBD1
j_call: TRBJ2-2
v_call: TRBV9
clone_size: -
cdr3_nt: TGTGCCAGCAGCTACAGGACAGGGATGTTCACCGGGGAGCTGTTTTTT
cdr3_aa: CASSYRTGMFTGELFF

d_call: TRBD1
j_call: TRBJ2-3
v_call: TRBV7-2
clone_size: few
cdr3_nt: TGTGCCAGCAGCTTCCCCCGAGGACAGGGCACAGATACGCAGTATTTT
cdr3_aa: CASSFPRGQGTDTQYF

d_call: TRBD2
j_call: TRBJ2-2
v_call: TRBV11-2
clone_size: once
cdr3_nt: TGTGCCAGCAGCTTTTCTAGCGGGGTGAACACCGGGGAGCTGTTTTTT
cdr3_aa: CASSFSSGVNTGELFF

d_call: TRBD1
j_call: TRBJ2-1
v_call: TRBV7-9
clone_size: -
cdr3_nt: TGTTCCAGCAGCACCCCCCGGGACAGTAACAATGAGCAGTTCTTC
cdr3_aa: CSSSTPRDSNNEQFF

d_call: TRBD2
j_call: TRBJ2-1
v_call: TRBV5-6
clone_size: -
cdr3_nt: TGTGCCAGCAGCTCCGCGGGGGGGCCCCCCAATGAGCAGTTCTTC
cdr3_aa: CASSSAGGPPNEQFF

d_call: TRBD1
j_call: TRBJ1-5
v_call: TRBV29-1
clone_size: -
cdr3_nt: TGCAGCGTTGGACAGGGAACGGTTGGCAATCAGCCCCAGCATTTT
cdr3_aa: CSVGQGTVGNQPQHF

d_call: TRBD2
j_call: TRBJ2-1
v_call: TRBV4-3
clone_size: once
cdr3_nt: TGCGCCAGCAGCCTGGGGTTTCTAGCGGAATACAATGAGCAGTTCTTC
cdr3_aa: CASSLGFLAEYNEQFF

d_call: TRBD1
j_call: TRBJ2-7
v_call: TRBV23-1
clone_size: -
cdr3_nt: TGCGCCAGCAGTCAAACCCAGAGGACAGGGCCCTGGGGCGAGCAGTACTTC
cdr3_aa: CASSQTQRTGPWGEQYF

d_call: -
j_call: TRBJ2-7
v_call: TRBV29-1
clone_size: -
cdr3_nt: TGCAGCGTTCGGAGAGGCTCCTACGAGCAGTACTTC
cdr3_aa: CSVRRGSYEQYF

d_call: -
j_call: TRBJ2-5
v_call: TRBV4-3
clone_size: few
cdr3_nt: TGCGCCAGCAGCCAAGATCGGGTCGAACAAGAGACCCAGTACTTC
cdr3_aa: CASSQDRVEQETQYF

d_call: TRBD2
j_call: TRBJ2-3
v_call: TRBV5-1
clone_size: -
cdr3_nt: TGCGCCAGCAGCTTGGCCCGGGACTATCCAGATACGCAGTATTTT
cdr3_aa: CASSLARDYPDTQYF

d_call: TRBD2
j_call: TRBJ2-7
v_call: TRBV5-1
clone_size: -
cdr3_nt: TGCGCCAGCAGCTTGAGCGGGAGTGTGGACGAGCAGTACTTC
cdr3_aa: CASSLSGSVDEQYF

d_call: TRBD1
j_call: TRBJ2-7
v_call: TRBV13
clone_size: -
cdr3_nt: TGTGCCAGCAGTCGATACGGACAGGGAGGTGGATGGTACGAGCAGTACTTC
cdr3_aa: CASSRYGQGGGWYEQYF

d_call: -
j_call: TRBJ2-2
v_call: TRBV5-1
clone_size: few
cdr3_nt: TGCGCCAGCAGCCCCGGAGGCACCGGGGAGCTGTTTTTT
cdr3_aa: CASSPGGTGELFF

d_call: -
j_call: TRBJ2-5
v_call: TRBV10-3
clone_size: -
cdr3_nt: TGTGCCATCAGTGCCAGGGGAGAGACCCAGTACTTC
cdr3_aa: CAISARGETQYF

d_call: -
j_call: TRBJ2-7
v_call: TRBV4-3
clone_size: -
cdr3_nt: TGCGCCAGCAGCCAAGATAGAGTGACAGGCTTAGGGCACGAGCAGTACTTC
cdr3_aa: CASSQDRVTGLGHEQYF

d_call: TRBD2
j_call: TRBJ2-1
v_call: TRBV27
clone_size: -
cdr3_nt: TGTGCCAGCAGTTTATCGAAGGTGACTAGCGGGAGGCCTGGCAATGAGCAGTTCTTC
cdr3_aa: CASSLSKVTSGRPGNEQFF

d_call: TRBD2
j_call: TRBJ2-1
v_call: TRBV4-2
clone_size: -
cdr3_nt: TGTGCCAGCAGCCAAGATGGGTGGGCGGGAGTAACTTACAATGAGCAGTTCTTC
cdr3_aa: CASSQDGWAGVTYNEQFF

d_call: TRBD1
j_call: TRBJ1-4
v_call: TRBV5-6
clone_size: -
cdr3_nt: TGTGCCAGCAGCTTGTGGGACAGCGGTGGAAAACTGTTTTTT
cdr3_aa: CASSLWDSGGKLFF

d_call: -
j_call: TRBJ1-2
v_call: TRBV4-2
clone_size: few
cdr3_nt: TGTGCCAGCAGCCAAGAAATGACGGGGGATAACTATGGCTACACCTTC
cdr3_aa: CASSQEMTGDNYGYTF

d_call: TRBD2
j_call: TRBJ2-5
v_call: TRBV7-6
clone_size: -
cdr3_nt: TGTGCCAGCAGCCCCAATCCCTCTAGCGGGGGGTACCAAGAGACCCAGTACTTC
cdr3_aa: CASSPNPSSGGYQETQYF

d_call: -
j_call: TRBJ2-7
v_call: TRBV6-5
clone_size: -
cdr3_nt: TGTGCCAGCACCTTTCAGGGAGGCGCCTACGAGCAGTACTTC
cdr3_aa: CASTFQGGAYEQYF

d_call: TRBD2
j_call: TRBJ2-5
v_call: TRBV10-3
clone_size: few
cdr3_nt: TGTGCCATCAGCGAATATAGCGGGATTGAGGAGACCCAGTACTTC
cdr3_aa: CAISEYSGIEETQYF

d_call: TRBD2
j_call: TRBJ2-1
v_call: TRBV5-1
clone_size: -
cdr3_nt: TGCGCCAGCAGCCCGGGAACCCTAGCGGGAGGTTACAATGAGCAGTTCTTC
cdr3_aa: CASSPGTLAGGYNEQFF

d_call: -
j_call: TRBJ1-1
v_call: TRBV6-1
clone_size: -
cdr3_nt: TGTGCCAGCAGTGAATGGAGGAACACTGAAGCTTTCTTT
cdr3_aa: CASSEWRNTEAFF

d_call: -
j_call: TRBJ1-1
v_call: TRBV10-1
clone_size: -
cdr3_nt: TGCGCCAGCAGTCCAGGGCCGAACACTGAAGCTTTCTTT
cdr3_aa: CASSPGPNTEAFF

d_call: -
j_call: TRBJ1-1
v_call: TRBV7-9
clone_size: -
cdr3_nt: TGTGCCAGCAGCCCCCAGTTTGGCAGATCTGAAGCTTTCTTT
cdr3_aa: CASSPQFGRSEAFF

d_call: -
j_call: TRBJ2-2
v_call: TRBV28
clone_size: once
cdr3_nt: TGTGCCAGCAGTTTCTCGGGGTCCCCCGGGGAGCTGTTTTTT
cdr3_aa: CASSFSGSPGELFF

d_call: TRBD1
j_call: TRBJ1-1
v_call: TRBV19
clone_size: -
cdr3_nt: TGTGCCAGTAGTATAGGGTCCGGGACAGGGGTAGCTTTCTTT
cdr3_aa: CASSIGSGTGVAFF

d_call: -
j_call: TRBJ1-2
v_call: TRBV7-2
clone_size: -
cdr3_nt: TGTGCCAGCAGCTTAGATCCAGGCTTCCCGTCGGGCTACACCTTC
cdr3_aa: CASSLDPGFPSGYTF

d_call: TRBD2
j_call: TRBJ2-1
v_call: TRBV5-6
clone_size: once
cdr3_nt: TGTGCCAGCAGCTTGGCCCCGACTAGCGGGTTCAATGAGCAGTTCTTC
cdr3_aa: CASSLAPTSGFNEQFF

d_call: TRBD1
j_call: TRBJ2-1
v_call: TRBV11-3
clone_size: -
cdr3_nt: TGTGCCAGCAGCTTAAGCCGGGACAGTTACAATGAGCAGTTCTTC
cdr3_aa: CASSLSRDSYNEQFF

d_call: TRBD2
j_call: TRBJ2-1
v_call: TRBV7-9
clone_size: -
cdr3_nt: TGTGCCAGCAGCTTAAGGGGGGACGGACTAGCGGGAGTCGCTGAGCAGTTCTTC
cdr3_aa: CASSLRGDGLAGVAEQFF

d_call: -
j_call: TRBJ2-5
v_call: TRBV7-9
clone_size: once
cdr3_nt: TGTGCCAGCAGCTTAGACAGTCGGGCGGGAGAGACCCAGTACTTC
cdr3_aa: CASSLDSRAGETQYF

d_call: -
j_call: TRBJ1-1
v_call: TRBV7-2
clone_size: -
cdr3_nt: TGTGCCAGCAGCCCACGTGCCCGGGGTGAGTCTGAAGCTTTCTTT
cdr3_aa: CASSPRARGESEAFF

d_call: TRBD1
j_call: TRBJ1-6
v_call: TRBV28
clone_size: -
cdr3_nt: TGTGCCAGCAGGGACAGGGGCGTATATAATTCACCCCTCCACTTT
cdr3_aa: CASRDRGVYNSPLHF

d_call: -
j_call: TRBJ2-7
v_call: TRBV6-5
clone_size: -
cdr3_nt: TGTGCCAGCAGTTACTCTACCCTACCCAACGAGCAGTACTTC
cdr3_aa: CASSYSTLPNEQYF

d_call: TRBD1
j_call: TRBJ1-1
v_call: TRBV29-1
clone_size: few
cdr3_nt: TGCAGCGTTGAGACGGGACAGGGGACCACTGAAGCTTTCTTT
cdr3_aa: CSVETGQGTTEAFF

d_call: -
j_call: TRBJ2-7
v_call: TRBV7-2
clone_size: -
cdr3_nt: TGTGCCAGCAGCTTAGAACGGGAGTTGGGCGAGCAGTACTTC
cdr3_aa: CASSLERELGEQYF

d_call: TRBD1
j_call: TRBJ2-7
v_call: TRBV28
clone_size: -
cdr3_nt: TGTGCCAGCAGTAGCCGGGACAGGGAGTACGAGCAGTACTTC
cdr3_aa: CASSSRDREYEQYF

d_call: TRBD1
j_call: TRBJ2-5
v_call: TRBV5-1
clone_size: -
cdr3_nt: TGCGCCAGCAGCTTGGTCGATTCGGACAGGGGGCGGGAGTTGAAAGAGACCCAGTACTTC
cdr3_aa: CASSLVDSDRGRELKETQYF

d_call: TRBD1
j_call: TRBJ1-2
v_call: TRBV10-2
clone_size: once
cdr3_nt: TGCGCCAGCAGTGACGCAGGGGGCCTCTATGGCTACACCTTC
cdr3_aa: CASSDAGGLYGYTF

d_call: -
j_call: TRBJ1-3
v_call: TRBV7-9
clone_size: few
cdr3_nt: TGTGCCAGCAGCTTAGGGCAATCTGGAAACACCATATATTTT
cdr3_aa: CASSLGQSGNTIYF